In its sample, the clone carrying this T cell receptor beta chain was seen many times. The source of the sample is a study of T cells in Graves' hyperthyroidism and ophthalmopathy. Study in general: At initial diagnosis, before any treatment had begun, peripheral blood was obtained.

Template material for amplifying TCR beta CDR3 regions consisted of RNA transcripts. Using the HTBI primer set, a first-round RT-PCR was run on the TCR CDR3. MiXCR, run by TCRdb on the multiplex PCR reads, gives a single entry per CDR3 protein. The table has about 250,000 distinct CDR3 sequences, around 24% seen once; the top ten hold around 32%. Germline V CDR1 and CDR2: SGHTA, FQGNSA. V was trimmed by 4 bases and J by 3 bases, leaving 4 bases between them. This CDR3 spans 11 amino acids. The V gene is TRBV7-2, the J gene TRBJ2-7, with D unresolved. The source is a woman between 35 and 50 years old with Graves' ophthalmopathy. Sequencing was performed on blood. CDR3 loop: CASSSIYEQYF. DNA of the CDR3: TGTGCCAGCAGCTCAATCTACGAGCAGTACTTC.